This T cell receptor (beta chain) is drawn from a study of blood T cell repertoires in COVID-19. Across the whole study: Sites in the United States, Italy and Spain provided acute and convalescent COVID-19 samples.

Participant ages covered roughly 18 to 89 years across 20 to 25 US areas. Participants' reported clinical history set cohort assignment. Method: immunoSEQ multiplex PCR; TCRdb's copy keeps in-frame clones and lacks some. The table has 270,000 or so clones, roughly 84% seen once. With V trimmed by 5 bases and J by 3 bases, 5 bases remained unmatched. The CDR3 extends over 15 amino acids. Germline-derived CDR1 and CDR2 are MNHEY and SVGEGT. This rearrangement joins TRBV6-2 or TRBV6-3 to TRBJ1-5; 9 bases align to TRBD1. The source is a woman between 45 and 65 years old who had been exposed to COVID-19. Sequencing was done on a sample of PBMCs or T cells enriched from blood (not recorded which). The CDR3 reads CASSTGTGNNQPQHF. DNA for the CDR3: TGTGCCAGCAGTACCGGGACAGGGAACAATCAGCCCCAGCATTTT.